The 22 T cell receptor beta chains below were found in one sample sequenced in a study of T-cell reconstitution after alpha-beta-depleted transplantation in children. Unique molecular identifiers were used in preparing the TCRbeta library. In TCRdb, the PCR reads were re-called with MiXCR into one record per CDR3 protein. The sample gives 400,000 to 500,000 distinct CDR3 sequences, approximately 11% of which show up once; approximately 5% is in the top ten. The material was PBMCs from the stem cell graft donor, obtained from the stem cell graft. Every receptor here comes from a human donor who donated a stem cell graft to a child with acute myeloid leukemia.

This chain joins TRBV10-3 and TRBJ2-2; TRBD2 aligns across 10 bases. Germline CDR1 ENHRY, CDR2 SYGVKD. J was trimmed by 2 bases and V by 2 bases; bases with no gene match: 8. This CDR3 spans 18 amino acids. DNA for the CDR3: TGTGCCATCAGTGAGAAGGCTAGCGGGGGACTCAACACCGGGGAGCTGTTTTTT. Its protein is CAISEKASGGLNTGELFF.

This clonotype was observed many times. V and J are TRBV27 and TRBJ2-5; D remains unclear. V lost 2 bases and J 4 bases, leaving 8 bases between the germline ends. CDR3 length: 13 residues. Germline V lookup: CDR1 MNHEY, CDR2 SMNVEV (reference sequence). Here the CDR3 reads CASSLISGETQYF. In DNA, the CDR3 is TGTGCCAGCAGTTTAATCTCTGGAGAGACCCAGTACTTC.

This clonotype was detected a few times. The rearrangement joins TRBV2 to TRBJ2-3; 7 bases align to TRBD2. V lost 8 bases and J lost 0; bases outside the gene matches: 5. The CDR3 has 14 amino acids. Germline loops: CDR1 SNHLY, CDR2 FYNNEI. The CDR3 loop reads CASGGLSSTDTQYF. The CDR3 nucleotides read TGTGCCAGCGGGGGACTATCCAGCACAGATACGCAGTATTTT.

At least ten counts were recorded for this clonotype. The chain recombines TRBV5-1 with TRBJ2-1; D unclear. Germline CDR1 and CDR2: SGHRS and YFSETQ. CDR3 size: 13 residues. Trimming left V 3 bases short and J 5 bases short, with 9 bases between. The CDR3 nucleotides are TGCGCCAGCAGCTCGAGACGCGACAATGAGCAGTTCTTC. It codes for CASSSRRDNEQFF. The full variable domain, completed using reference TRBV5-1 and TRBJ2-1, is KAGVTQTPRYLIKTRGQQVTLSCSPISGHRSVSWYQQTPGQGLQFLFEYFSETQRNKGNFPGRFSGRQFSNSRSEMNVSTLELGDSALYLCASSSRRDNEQFFGPGTRLTVL.

Only a few counts were recorded for this clonotype. V usage is TRBV10-2 and J usage is TRBJ1-1, with 7 bases matching TRBD1. The length of the CDR3 is 16 residues. V was clipped by 3 bases and J by 2 bases; unmatched bases: 9. Germline loops: CDR1 WSHSY, CDR2 SAAADI. For the CDR3, the DNA is TGCGCCAGCAGTGACAGGGGGATCTACTCTAACACTGAAGCTTTCTTT. It encodes CASSDRGIYSNTEAFF.

This clonotype was seen a few times. The chain couples TRBV5-1 to TRBJ2-2; TRBD1 agrees at 7 bases. Trimming at V came to 4 bases and at J to 4 bases, leaving 10 bases not matched to a gene. Looked up from germline, CDR1 is SGHRS and CDR2 is YFSETQ. The CDR3 length is 16 residues. CDR3 DNA: TGCGCCAGCAGCGCTGCCGGGACAGAGGTCACCGGGGAGCTGTTTTTT. It specifies CASSAAGTEVTGELFF.

The chain joins TRBV5-1 to TRBJ2-3; D is perhaps TRBD2 (6 bases). CDR1 is SGHRS and CDR2 is YFSETQ in the germline V gene. This CDR3 has 16 amino acids. With 0 bases removed from V and 0 bases from J, the gap between germline ends came to 11 bases. The CDR3 nucleotides read TGCGCCAGCAGCTTGGGAGTAGCGGCAAGCACAGATACGCAGTATTTT. Its translation: CASSLGVAASTDTQYF.

The CDR3 region is CASSSYGGAGSYEQYF. CDR3 sequence (DNA): TGTGCCAGCAGTTCATATGGGGGGGCAGGGTCCTACGAGCAGTACTTC. The V gene is TRBV27, the J gene TRBJ2-7, with a tentative D call TRBD2 (7 bases). Trimming took 4 bases from V and 1 from J, leaving 17 bases between them. The CDR3 extends over 16 amino acids. The germline gives CDR1 MNHEY, CDR2 SMNVEV (reference sequence).

This sequence joins TRBV5-1 and TRBJ1-2, with D possibly being TRBD1 (5 bases). The CDR3 has 13 amino acids. V lost 0 bases and J lost 5, with 8 bases in between. Germline V lookup: CDR1 SGHRS, CDR2 YFSETQ. This CDR3 reads CASSLDGTYGYTF. In DNA, the CDR3 is TGCGCCAGCAGCTTGGATGGGACTTATGGCTACACCTTC.

This clonotype was counted a few times. This chain uses TRBV12-3 or TRBV12-4 with TRBJ1-1, with a tentative D call TRBD1 (5 bases). Trimming pared 6 bases from V and 1 base from J, leaving 18 bases between. The CDR3 totals 16 residues. The CDR3, as DNA: TGTGCCAGCAGACTGCGCCTGGTGCAGGGGAACACTGAAGCTTTCTTT. The encoded protein is CASRLRLVQGNTEAFF.

This clonotype was recorded many times. The chain employs TRBV12-3 or TRBV12-4 and TRBJ2-5, with D possibly called TRBD1 or TRBD2 (5 bases each). The CDR3 consists of 13 residues. Trimming removed 3 bases from V and 2 bases from J, with 7 bases in between. CDR3 bases: TGTGCCAGCAGTTTTTGGGGGCAAGAGACCCAGTACTTC. As protein: CASSFWGQETQYF.

This clonotype was counted only a few times. The chain has TRBV29-1 and TRBJ2-3; 10 positions agree with TRBD2. With 4 bases clipped from V and 9 bases from J, the junction kept 7 bases outside the gene matches. Looked up from germline, CDR1 is SQVTM and CDR2 is ANQGSEA. This CDR3 has 13 amino acids. Here the CDR3 DNA reads TGCAGCGTTGTTAAGGGACTAGCGAGGACGCAGTATTTT. Translating it yields CSVVKGLARTQYF.

The rearrangement links TRBV6-1 to TRBJ2-5; 12 nucleotides line up with TRBD2. The CDR3 length is 14 residues. V shed 6 bases and J 5 bases; nucleotides not matched to a gene: 4. The germline gives CDR1 MNHNS, CDR2 SASEGT. The CDR3 loop is CASRLAGGGETQYF. The CDR3 DNA reads as TGTGCCAGCAGGCTAGCGGGAGGGGGGGAGACCCAGTACTTC.

This clonotype has just a few counts. The genes are TRBV11-2 and TRBJ1-2; D gene ambiguous. CDR1 and CDR2 (germline): SGHAT, FQNNGV. V dropped 1 base and J dropped 4 bases, with 10 bases sitting between them. CDR3 length equals 14 residues. The CDR3 DNA sequence: TGTGCCAGCAGCTTAGGTGGCAGCGGCTATGGCTACACCTTC. This codes for CASSLGGSGYGYTF.

This rearrangement joins TRBV5-1 to TRBJ2-5, with TRBD2 matching over 12 bases. This CDR3 comprises 17 residues. Germline loops: CDR1 SGHRS, CDR2 YFSETQ. After removal of 0 bases from V and 7 bases from J, the junction contained 10 bases not matched to a gene. CDR3 nucleotides: TGCGCCAGCAGCTTGGAGGTCTCACTACTAGCGGGAGGGACCCAGTACTTC. Protein sequence: CASSLEVSLLAGGTQYF.

This clonotype was counted only a few times. V is TRBV7-2 and J is TRBJ1-1; D is unresolved. CDR3 length: 13 amino acids. The germline CDR1 and CDR2 sequences are SGHTA and FQGNSA. Deletions cut 2 bases from V and 3 bases from J, with 7 bases between. The CDR3 here is CASSLRRDTEAFF. DNA of the CDR3: TGTGCCAGCAGCTTAAGGAGGGACACTGAAGCTTTCTTT.

This clonotype has more than one count but fewer than ten. This chain joins TRBV6-1 and TRBJ1-2; no clear D gene. Germline assignment: CDR1 MNHNS and CDR2 SASEGT. V was cut by 1 base and J by 2 bases, with 11 bases left in between. The CDR3 contains 15 residues. The CDR3 DNA follows: TGTGCCAGCAGTGAAGGCAGACGTACCAACTATGGCTACACCTTC. Residues: CASSEGRRTNYGYTF.

The gene calls are TRBV12-3 or TRBV12-4 and TRBJ1-2, with unresolved D. Deletions cut 4 bases from V and 2 bases from J, with 11 bases between. The CDR3 extends over 14 amino acids. The CDR3 sequence is CASSSPPGNYGYTF. The CDR3 nucleotides are TGTGCCAGCAGTTCGCCCCCGGGGAACTATGGCTACACCTTC.

The V gene is TRBV7-2, the J gene TRBJ2-5; 7 bases fit TRBD2. The germline V gene encodes CDR1 SGHTA and CDR2 FQGNSA. The CDR3 covers 16 residues. Trimming cost V 0 bases and J 2 bases; bases outside gene matches: 6. This CDR3 is CASSLASSAGQETQYF. DNA for the CDR3: TGTGCCAGCAGCTTAGCGTCGTCAGCGGGGCAAGAGACCCAGTACTTC.

The chain links TRBV18 to TRBJ2-7; a weak D match, TRBD1 (5 bases). Per germline, CDR1 KGHSH and CDR2 LQKENI. The CDR3 runs 13 residues. The V gene lost 3 bases and the J gene lost 5 bases, with 11 bases spanning the gap. CDR3 nucleotides: TGTGCCAGCTCACCGGGGCCCAGCAACGAGCAGTACGTC. Protein product: CASSPGPSNEQYV.

The chain joins TRBV6-5 to TRBJ1-1; a possible D gene is TRBD1 (5 bases). The CDR3 length is 16 residues. Germline CDR1 MNHEY, CDR2 SVGAGI. V dropped 0 bases and J dropped 4 bases, with 15 bases sitting between them. CDR3 in DNA: TGTGCCAGCAGTTACTCGAGCGGTGCGGGGGGCACTGAAGCTTTCTTT. Protein sequence: CASSYSSGAGGTEAFF.

There are many counts of this clonotype. This chain links TRBV5-1 with TRBJ1-4; weak D call: TRBD1 (5 bases). The CDR3 runs 15 residues. Germline values: CDR1 SGHRS, CDR2 YFSETQ. V was clipped by 3 bases and J by 7 bases, with 16 bases between them. DNA of the CDR3: TGCGCCAGCAGCTCCACCGGGTCCCAGGGTGAAAAACTGTTTTTT. Translating gives CASSSTGSQGEKLFF.